This T cell receptor beta chain is from a study of human T cells and chemical hapten exposure. Study-wide points: TCRs at a frequency above 1 in 1000 stayed unchanged with DPC sensitization.

Time point: healthy volunteer bleed at 2 weeks. Extraction of total RNA was performed on unfractionated whole blood. A few counts support this clonotype. Its antigen remains unknown. Per germline, CDR1 SGHRS and CDR2 YFSETQ. This CDR3 comprises 18 residues. J was trimmed by 2 bases and V by 3 bases; bases with no gene match: 9. TCRdb reprocessed the RACE reads via MiXCR and lists one record per CDR3 protein. The sample lists roughly 130,000 distinct CDR3 sequences; about 9% were seen once. The chain carries TRBV5-1 and TRBJ2-6; 9 nucleotides line up with TRBD1. Sample: whole blood. This clonotype was sampled from a male donor in good health. Some clones in this sample may be carry-over from other donors' samples. The CDR3 DNA is TGCGCCAGCAGCTCCCTGGACACAGGGGGCGCTGGGGCCAACGTCCTGACTTTC. This gives the protein CASSSLDTGGAGANVLTF.